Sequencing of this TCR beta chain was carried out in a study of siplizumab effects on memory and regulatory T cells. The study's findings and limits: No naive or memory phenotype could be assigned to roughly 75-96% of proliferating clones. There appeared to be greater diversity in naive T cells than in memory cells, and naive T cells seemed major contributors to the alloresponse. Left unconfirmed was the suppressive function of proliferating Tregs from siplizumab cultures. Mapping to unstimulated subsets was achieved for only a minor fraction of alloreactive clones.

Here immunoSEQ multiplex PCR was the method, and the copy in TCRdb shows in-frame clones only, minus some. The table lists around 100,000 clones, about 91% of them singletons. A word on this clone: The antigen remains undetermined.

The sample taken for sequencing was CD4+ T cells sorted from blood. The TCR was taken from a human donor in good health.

For the CDR3, the DNA is TGCGCCAGCAGCGGGGGGTTTGATGAGCAGTTCTTC. Translated, it gives CASSGGFDEQFF. This rearrangement joins TRBV5-1 to TRBJ2-1, with a tentative D call TRBD2 (6 bases). Trimming removed 4 bases at V and 8 bases at J, with 10 bases between. The CDR3 runs to 12 residues. CDR1 SGHRS and CDR2 YFSETQ come from the germline V gene.